These 5 T cell receptor beta chains originate from one sample sequenced in a study of blood T cell repertoires in COVID-19. Profiling relied on immunoSEQ multiplex PCR, and the TCRdb table lists in-frame clones only, not all of them. The sample holds some 190,000 clones, 80% to 90% seen once. Sequenced input: peripheral blood. The receptors here all came from a woman between 65 and 79 years old with active or convalescent COVID-19.

The chain uses TRBV9 and TRBJ2-5; 11 nucleotides match TRBD2. The V and J ends lost 1 base and 1 base, in that order; junction bases with no gene match: 3. The V gene's germline CDR1 is SGDLS and CDR2 YYNGEE. The CDR3 sequence is 16 residues long. Here the CDR3 DNA reads TGTGCCAGCAGCGTACTACTAGCGGGAGCCCAAGAGACCCAGTACTTC. This translates into CASSVLLAGAQETQYF.

The chain joins TRBV28 to TRBJ1-5, with TRBD1 matching over 10 bases. Germline lookup yields CDR1 MDHEN and CDR2 SYDVKM. J lost 0 bases, V lost 2 bases, and 7 bases had no gene match. This CDR3 contains 18 residues. The CDR3 sequence: CASSLPPDRGGSNQPQHF. CDR3 coding DNA: TGTGCCAGCAGTTTACCCCCGGACAGGGGGGGTAGCAATCAGCCCCAGCATTTT.

This sequence joins TRBV27 and TRBJ1-3, with 9 bases fitting TRBD1. The CDR3 has 17 residues. Trimming at V came to 5 bases and at J to 2 bases, leaving 10 bases not matched to a gene. Germline CDR1 reads MNHEY; CDR2 reads SMNVEV (reference sequence). CDR3 loop: CASSLYGDRAAGNTIYF. CDR3 DNA: TGTGCCAGCAGTCTTTATGGGGACAGGGCGGCTGGAAACACCATATATTTT.

The J gene is TRBJ2-7, the V gene TRBV28; 10 nucleotides match TRBD1. V gave up 4 bases and J gave up 6 bases; unmatched junction bases: 12. From germline, CDR1 is MDHEN and CDR2 SYDVKM. CDR3 size: 16 residues. As DNA, the CDR3 is TGTGCCAGCAGTTGGATTCCGGGAGGGACAGGGGTCGAGCAGTACTTC. This gives the protein CASSWIPGGTGVEQYF.

This sequence joins TRBV27 and TRBJ2-3; TRBD2 matches 11 bases. The CDR3 consists of 16 residues. J gave up 1 base and V 2 bases, and 2 bases lay outside the gene matches. Looked up from germline, CDR1 is MNHEY and CDR2 is SMNVEV (reference sequence). The CDR3 nucleotides read TGTGCCAGCAGTTTACTACTAGCGGGAGGCACAGATACGCAGTATTTT. It translates to CASSLLLAGGTDTQYF.